This T cell receptor (beta chain) was retrieved from a study of blood T cell repertoires in COVID-19. J was trimmed by 8 bases and V by 6 bases; bases with no gene match: 11. The CDR3 totals 16 residues. Germline V CDR1 and CDR2: SGHAT, FQNNGV. In the original analysis: Amplification of reference gene primers was used by the study to estimate nucleated cell counts. Clones were read by immunoSEQ multiplex PCR, and TCRdb kept only the in-frame ones, dropping some. That table gives V, J and clone size, and the DNA gave D and trimming. This repertoire shows 280,000 or so clones, 75% to 90% found once; its top ten account for 2% to 2.5%.

The sample comprised peripheral blood. The chain joins TRBV11-2 to TRBJ1-6, with 9 bases matching TRBD1. The TCR sequence derives from a woman aged 25-40 years who had recovered from COVID-19. In DNA form, the CDR3 reads TGTGCCAGCAGTCCAAGCCGTGGGACAGGGTATTCACCCCTCCACTTT. The encoded protein is CASSPSRGTGYSPLHF.